Each of the 15 T cell receptor beta chains below was sequenced from the same sample in a study of cytotoxic CD8 clonotypes in ibrutinib-treated CLL. TCRdb's table, derived via immunoSEQ multiplex PCR, lists solely in-frame clones and lacks some. This table has about 120,000 clones, approximately 85% appearing once. The input for sequencing was PBMCs, taken after 24 months of ibrutinib treatment. Receptor source: a human donor with chronic lymphocytic leukemia.

This chain connects TRBV5-6 to TRBJ1-1; the match to TRBD1 covers 8 bases. This CDR3 has 15 amino acids. The J segment lost 0 bases and the V segment lost 4 bases, leaving 5 bases of the junction unmatched. CDR1 is SGHDT and CDR2 is YYEEEE in the germline V gene. This chain's CDR3 is CASSPGQVLNTEAFF. CDR3 DNA: TGTGCCAGCAGCCCGGGACAGGTATTGAACACTGAAGCTTTCTTT. The whole variable domain, filled in from reference TRBV5-6 and TRBJ1-1, reads DAGVTQSPTHLIKTRGQQVTLRCSPKSGHDTVSWYQQALGQGPQFIFQYYEEEERQRGNFPDRFSGHQFPNYSSELNVNALLLGDSALYLCASSPGQVLNTEAFFGQGTRLTVV.

The V and J genes are TRBV6-5 and TRBJ2-2; 11 bases fit TRBD1. From germline, CDR1 is MNHEY and CDR2 SVGAGI. The CDR3 runs 16 residues. J was trimmed by 4 bases and V by 3 bases; bases with no gene match: 4. The CDR3 spells CASSYRGTGGTGELFF. CDR3 sequence (DNA): TGTGCCAGCAGTTATAGGGGGACAGGGGGCACCGGGGAGCTGTTTTTT.

This clone was detected a few times. The chain combines TRBV5-1 with TRBJ2-1; D possibly corresponds to TRBD2 (5 bases). The CDR3 loop spans 15 amino acids. CDR1 and CDR2 (germline): SGHRS, YFSETQ. V was trimmed by 4 bases and J by 6 bases, leaving 17 bases between them. This chain's CDR3 is CASSLDLLEGNEQFF. CDR3 in DNA: TGCGCCAGCAGCCTCGACCTACTAGAAGGCAATGAGCAGTTCTTC.

The genes are TRBV29-1 and TRBJ2-1; unclear D gene. The CDR3 loop spans 10 amino acids. With 6 bases removed from V and 12 bases from J, the gap between germline ends came to 12 bases. Germline CDR1 is SQVTM and CDR2 is ANQGSEA. The CDR3 region has the DNA TGCAGCGTGGCTGAAGATGGGCAGTTCTTC. This sequence encodes CSVAEDGQFF.

This chain connects TRBV16 to TRBJ1-5, with 7 bases lining up with TRBD1. Germline loops: CDR1 KGHSY, CDR2 FQNENV. The CDR3 extends over 15 amino acids. J gave up 6 bases and V 0 bases, and 5 bases lay outside the gene matches. The CDR3 sequence is CASSQSRGGSQPQHF. The DNA for the CDR3 is TGTGCCAGCAGCCAATCTCGAGGGGGCAGTCAGCCCCAGCATTTT. Complete variable domain (other parts from reference TRBV16 and TRBJ1-5): GEEVAQTPKHLVRGEGQKAKLYCAPIKGHSYVFWYQQVLKNEFKFLISFQNENVFDETGMPKERFSAKCLPNSPCSLEIQATKLEDSAVYFCASSQSRGGSQPQHFGDGTRLSIL.

The CDR3 nucleotides are TGTGCCAGCAGTTTTTCAGGTAATGAAAAACTGTTTTTT. Its protein product is CASSFSGNEKLFF. This sequence joins TRBV5-5 and TRBJ1-4; D ambiguous. Between the trimmed V and J ends, which lost 5 bases and 4 bases, there was a span of 9 bases. The CDR3 has 13 residues. Per the germline V gene, CDR1 is SGHKS and CDR2 is YYEKEE (reference sequence).

This CDR3 is CASSFGIRAGGEKLFF. The DNA of the CDR3 is TGTGCCAGCAGTTTTGGGATCAGAGCTGGTGGTGAAAAACTGTTTTTT. The V and J genes are TRBV28 and TRBJ1-4; no definite D call. The CDR3 consists of 16 residues. V shed 3 bases and J shed 7 bases, with 18 bases lying between them. CDR1 is MDHEN, CDR2 SYDVKM, per germline. The full variable domain, completed using reference TRBV28 and TRBJ1-4, is DVKVTQSSRYLVKRTGEKVFLECVQDMDHENMFWYRQDPGLGLRLIYFSYDVKMKEKGDIPEGYSVSREKKERFSLILESASTNQTSMYLCASSFGIRAGGEKLFFGSGTQLSVL.

As DNA, the CDR3 is TGTGCCAGCAGTGAAGTCACAGGGAGGAGTTACGAGCAGTACTTC. Its protein product is CASSEVTGRSYEQYF. The V call is TRBV6-1, the J call TRBJ2-7; tentatively, D is TRBD1 or TRBD2 (6 bases each). V lost 1 base and J lost 4, with 14 bases in between. Germline-derived CDR1 and CDR2 are MNHNS and SASEGT. The CDR3 extends over 15 amino acids.

The gene calls are TRBV5-1 and TRBJ2-3; tentatively, D is TRBD1 (6 bases). Germline V CDR1 and CDR2: SGHRS, YFSETQ. This CDR3 is built from 14 residues. Deletions cut 0 bases from V and 1 base from J, with 6 bases between. As DNA, the CDR3 is TGCGCCAGCAGCTTGGACAGGGGCACAGATACGCAGTATTTT. Translated: CASSLDRGTDTQYF.

This clone was seen a single time. The chain joins TRBV7-9 to TRBJ1-1; no clear D gene. The CDR3 totals 14 residues. Trimming stripped 1 base from V and 5 bases from J, with 11 bases between. Germline CDR1 is SEHNR and CDR2 is FQNEAQ (reference sequence). The CDR3 DNA is TGTGCCAGCAGCTTAGAAGGCCGAACGACTGAAGCTTTCTTT. Its translation: CASSLEGRTTEAFF.

This clone was picked up one time. V usage is TRBV7-2 and J usage is TRBJ2-5; 8 bases agree with TRBD2. V dropped 1 base and J dropped 5; count of bases not matched to a gene: 6. CDR3 length: 15 amino acids. Germline V gene sequence: CDR1 SGHTA, CDR2 FQGNSA. The CDR3 region has the DNA TGTGCCAGCAGCTTAGGCGGGACTAGGCGTGAGACCCAGTACTTC. Translated, it gives CASSLGGTRRETQYF.

The V call is TRBV2, the J call TRBJ2-5; 7 nucleotides agree with TRBD2. Germline assignment: CDR1 SNHLY and CDR2 FYNNEI. This CDR3 region has 13 residues. After removal of 5 bases from V and 1 base from J, the junction contained 1 base not matched to a gene. CDR3 loop: CASSTSVQETQYF. CDR3 in DNA: TGTGCCAGCAGTACTAGCGTCCAAGAGACCCAGTACTTC.

The rearrangement links TRBV7-9 to TRBJ1-1; 9 bases fit TRBD1. The CDR3 has 13 residues. The V and J ends lost 4 bases and 6 bases, in that order; junction bases with no gene match: 3. Germline CDR1 is SEHNR and CDR2 is FQNEAQ (reference sequence). The CDR3 protein is CASSWTGDSEAFF. CDR3 sequence (DNA): TGTGCCAGCAGCTGGACAGGGGACTCTGAAGCTTTCTTT.

This chain joins TRBV27 and TRBJ2-4, with D perhaps TRBD1 or TRBD2 (6 bases each). The germline V gene has CDR1 MNHEY and CDR2 SMNVEV (reference sequence). The V and J ends lost 3 bases and 1 base respectively, with 10 bases between them. The CDR3 is 15 amino acids. Here the CDR3 reads CASSFGGRAKNIQYF. The DNA for the CDR3 is TGTGCCAGCAGTTTTGGGGGGCGGGCCAAAAACATTCAGTACTTC.

The chain carries TRBV19 and TRBJ2-6; a weak D match, TRBD1 (5 bases). In germline, CDR1 is LNHDA, CDR2 SQIVND (reference sequence). V was pared by 7 bases and J by 0 bases, with 16 bases between. This CDR3 has 17 amino acids. The CDR3 DNA sequence: TGTGCCAGTACCCCCCAGGGCCATTACTCTGGGGCCAACGTCCTGACTTTC. Translating gives CASTPQGHYSGANVLTF.